These T cell receptor beta chains were read from a single sample in a study of response to subunit inactivated influenza vaccine. TCRdb reprocessed the RT-PCR reads via MiXCR and lists one record per CDR3 protein. The table shows hundreds of thousands of distinct CDR3 sequences, with approximately 15% occurring only once. This sample comprised PBMCs from blood, obtained around 15 days before vaccination. Receptors were obtained from a man between 45 and 60 years old who received an inactivated influenza vaccine. Each CDR3 is given with its conserved first and last residue. Each record gives: V gene, D gene, clone size, J gene, CDR3 protein, CDR3 DNA. D genes are given only for firm matches. Clone sizes are given selectively: once, few, many, or a class where the clone is expanded.

>TRBV7-9|-|-|TRBJ1-4
CASNPGVTNEKLFF
TGTGCCAGCAACCCAGGGGTAACTAATGAAAAACTGTTTTTT
>TRBV6-1|TRBD1|-|TRBJ1-2
CASRMTGRQGYTF
TGTGCCAGCAGGATGACAGGGAGGCAGGGCTACACCTTC
>TRBV18|-|-|TRBJ2-3
CASSLSLLQGIGTDTQYF
TGTGCCAGCTCACTTTCCCTACTACAAGGAATCGGCACAGATACGCAGTATTTT
>TRBV4-2|-|-|TRBJ2-4
CASSQDRAGEAKNIQYF
TGTGCCAGCAGCCAAGATCGGGCAGGGGAGGCCAAAAACATTCAGTACTTC
>TRBV20-1|-|few|TRBJ2-7
CSAGRGRSYEQYF
TGCAGTGCGGGGCGGGGGCGTTCCTACGAGCAGTACTTC
>TRBV7-2|TRBD1|few|TRBJ2-1
CASSLIGQGMDNEQFF
TGTGCCAGCAGCTTAATAGGACAGGGGATGGACAATGAGCAGTTCTTC
>TRBV4-2|TRBD1|few|TRBJ2-7
CASSQDYRGPPYEQYF
TGTGCCAGCAGCCAAGATTACAGGGGTCCCCCCTACGAGCAGTACTTC
>TRBV4-1|TRBD1|-|TRBJ2-7
CASSQAGTGYSYEQYF
TGCGCCAGCAGCCAGGCCGGGACAGGGTATTCCTACGAGCAGTACTTC
>TRBV5-6|-|-|TRBJ2-7
CASSLQGTQQYF
TGTGCCAGCAGCTTACAGGGTACGCAGCAGTACTTC
>TRBV3-1|-|few|TRBJ2-2
CASSQGGLLASNTGELFF
TGTGCCAGCAGCCAAGGGGGTCTACTAGCCTCGAACACCGGGGAGCTGTTTTTT
>TRBV19|TRBD2|-|TRBJ2-1
CASSIQAGGPYNEQFF
TGTGCCAGTAGTATTCAAGCGGGAGGGCCTTACAATGAGCAGTTCTTC
>TRBV4-3|-|many|TRBJ1-2
CASSQDTFNYGYTF
TGCGCCAGCAGCCAGGACACCTTCAACTATGGCTACACCTTC
>TRBV5-1|TRBD1|-|TRBJ2-6
CASSLRTGILSGANVLTF
TGCGCCAGCAGCTTGAGGACAGGGATTCTCTCTGGGGCCAACGTCCTGACTTTC
>TRBV4-3|-|-|TRBJ1-2
CASSQDEQVGGYTF
TGCGCCAGCAGCCAAGATGAGCAGGTCGGGGGCTACACCTTC
>TRBV27|TRBD2|few|TRBJ2-7
CASSLLASGRSEQYF
TGTGCCAGCAGTTTATTGGCTAGCGGGAGGAGCGAGCAGTACTTC
>TRBV27|-|-|TRBJ2-1
CASSLSGLLGYNEQFF
TGTGCCAGCAGTTTATCGGGGCTTCTGGGATACAATGAGCAGTTCTTC
>TRBV5-8|-|-|TRBJ2-7
CARSLRLSYEQYF
TGTGCCAGGAGCCTCAGGCTCTCCTACGAGCAGTACTTC
>TRBV5-6|-|-|TRBJ2-7
CASSLSPTSIDLF
TGTGCCAGCAGCTTGTCCCCCACTAGCATCGACTTGTTC
>TRBV12-5|-|-|TRBJ2-2
CASGLGESGELFF
TGTGCTAGTGGTTTAGGGGAATCCGGGGAGCTGTTTTTT
>TRBV11-2|-|few|TRBJ2-7
CASSYRFTSYEQYF
TGTGCCAGCAGCTACCGTTTTACCTCCTACGAGCAGTACTTC
>TRBV5-1|-|-|TRBJ2-1
CARRLGDNEQFF
TGCGCCAGGAGGTTGGGCGACAATGAGCAGTTCTTC
>TRBV5-1|-|many|TRBJ2-1
CASSLGTGEQFF
TGCGCCAGCAGCTTGGGTACAGGGGAGCAGTTCTTC
>TRBV11-2|TRBD2|few|TRBJ2-2
CASSRRGRGNTGELFF
TGTGCCAGCAGCCGCCGGGGGAGGGGAAACACCGGGGAGCTGTTTTTT
>TRBV6-5|-|few|TRBJ1-5
CASSYSRGGEGQPQHF
TGTGCCAGCAGTTACTCGAGGGGGGGCGAGGGTCAGCCCCAGCATTTT